The clone carrying this T cell receptor (beta chain) has a count of ten or more. This record comes from a study of T cell repertoires in cytomegalovirus infection. TCRdb used MiXCR to reprocess the reads, holding one entry per CDR3 protein. The repertoire holds about 330,000 distinct CDR3 sequences, with more than 8% as singletons. CDR3 size: 17 residues. CDR1 MNHEY and CDR2 SVGEGT come from the germline V gene. V gave up 4 bases and J gave up 7 bases; unmatched junction bases: 12. The sample comprised PBMCs. The clonotype comes from a human donor in good health (CMV status not recorded). Some clones in this sample may be carry-over from other donors' samples. The V gene is TRBV6-2 or TRBV6-3, the J gene TRBJ2-1; the match to TRBD2 covers 11 bases. CDR3 sequence (DNA): TGTGCCAGCAGTTTTACCTTTAGCGGGAGGGCCGCGAATGAGCAGTTCTTC. Amino acids: CASSFTFSGRAANEQFF.